This TCR beta chain was documented in a study of cytomegalovirus exposure and HLA in healthy donors. Study as a whole: The 550 to 700 first-cohort repertoires and the 130 or so validation repertoires shared the same platform, a later analysis reported. The study, taken as a whole, reports: Specificity for CMV antigens was confirmed in vitro for three of the CMV-associated chains. Most observed TCR sequences were rare, whereas some public TCRs were detected in many donors.

Germline V gives CDR1 SGHVS, CDR2 FQNEAQ. This CDR3 contains 13 residues. The germline V and J ends were trimmed by 4 bases and 4 bases, with 11 bases remaining between them. Among the approximately 130 subjects of the validation cohort, separate from the roughly 730-subject first cohort, were the donors. To note about this clone: Antigen unknown.

Only in-frame clones appear in the TCRdb table, and some are missing; sequencing was by immunoSEQ multiplex PCR. The repertoire includes about 43,000 clones, 80% to 95% of them detected once, and 5.6% sits in the top ten. Sequenced: PBMCs. The V call is TRBV7-8, the J call TRBJ2-7; D is possibly TRBD2 (5 bases). The receptor was isolated from a man younger than 35 in good health and CMV-seronegative. The CDR3 bases are TGTGCCAGCAGCTCTCGACGGGAATACGAGCAGTACTTC. Amino acid sequence: CASSSRREYEQYF.